This paragraph covers one T cell receptor (beta chain) sequence. Assay used: immunoSEQ multiplex PCR; TCRdb lists only in-frame clones, some missing. The data hold under 50,000 clones, with around 86% observed a single time. This sample was taken from a study of OX40 agonist ivuxolimab in advanced cancers. The CDR3 is made up of 13 amino acids. Germline CDR1 SGHTA, CDR2 FQGTGA. V was shortened by 4 bases and J by 3 bases, with 7 bases between the two germline ends. The source of this sequence is an adult with an advanced solid tumor such as melanoma, head and neck, liver or kidney cancer. The sequencing here drew on CD4+ or CD8+ T cells sorted from blood, taken in a trial of the OX40 agonist ivuxolimab. This rearrangement joins TRBV7-3 to TRBJ1-3, with D unclear. The CDR3 DNA follows: TGTGCCAGCAGCTCGACTGATGGAAACACCATATATTTT. This codes for CASSSTDGNTIYF.